A single sample is the source of the 21 T cell receptor beta chains below, sequenced in a study of blood T cell repertoires in COVID-19. Sequenced by immunoSEQ multiplex PCR; TCRdb stores in-frame clones only, minus some. In the table there are 100,000 to 150,000 clones, about 88% of which are singletons. Sample: peripheral blood. The receptors stem from a woman older than 75 with acute or convalescent COVID-19.

CDR3 residues: CTGNDVNPGQGFRANEKLFF. The CDR3, as DNA: TGTACGGGGAACGATGTAAATCCGGGACAGGGGTTTAGGGCTAATGAAAAACTGTTTTTT. This chain uses TRBV21-1 with TRBJ1-4; the DNA was not compared with TRBD1, the D call given in the table. TRBV21-1 is marked as a pseudogene. The CDR3 spans 20 residues.

This clone was recorded once. The chain employs TRBV27 and TRBJ2-1; D gene unclear. The germline CDR1 and CDR2 sequences are MNHEY and SMNVEV (reference sequence). This CDR3 has 12 residues. With 6 bases removed from V and 8 bases from J, the gap between germline ends came to 11 bases. In DNA form, the CDR3 reads TGTGCCAGCAGCCGACCGGAGCATGAGCAGTTCTTC. It codes for CASSRPEHEQFF.

This rearrangement joins TRBV7-9 to TRBJ1-1; unclear D gene. Germline V lookup: CDR1 SEHNR, CDR2 FQNEAQ (reference sequence). This CDR3 has 14 amino acids. V shed 1 base and J shed 3 bases, with 9 bases lying between them. This CDR3 is CASSLGAGDTEAFF. In DNA form, the CDR3 reads TGTGCCAGCAGCTTAGGGGCCGGGGACACTGAAGCTTTCTTT.

In this sample, this clone turned up once. V is TRBV9 and J is TRBJ2-1; TRBD2 aligns across 8 bases. After removal of 0 bases from V and 3 bases from J, the junction contained 5 bases not matched to a gene. From germline, CDR1 is SGDLS and CDR2 YYNGEE. The CDR3 has 16 amino acids. CDR3 sequence reads: CASSVGIGTSYNEQFF. The CDR3 nucleotides are TGTGCCAGCAGCGTAGGGATCGGGACTAGCTACAATGAGCAGTTCTTC.

The CDR3 spells CASSLIQGPETQYF. For the CDR3, the DNA is TGTGCCAGCAGCTTGATTCAGGGGCCAGAGACCCAGTACTTC. J is TRBJ2-5 and V is TRBV5-4; tentative D call: TRBD1 (6 bases). The germline gives CDR1 SGHNT, CDR2 YYREEE (reference sequence). This CDR3 has 14 amino acids. The V end was cut by 1 base, the J end by 4 bases, with 11 bases between.

The chain carries TRBV9 and TRBJ2-5, with D perhaps matching TRBD2 (6 bases). CDR1 and CDR2 from the germline V gene are SGDLS and YYNGEE. V gave up 2 bases and J gave up 0 bases, with 14 bases separating them. The CDR3 is 16 residues long. CDR3 residues: CASSVSGTQYQETQYF. The CDR3 DNA is TGTGCCAGCAGCGTCTCCGGGACTCAGTACCAAGAGACCCAGTACTTC.

V gene TRBV5-3 combines with J gene TRBJ2-5; D perhaps matches TRBD2 (6 bases). TRBV5-3 has ORF status, its function being uncertain. The V gene lost 4 bases and the J gene lost 3 bases, with 16 bases spanning the gap. The CDR3 runs to 15 residues. CDR3 sequence (DNA): TGTGCCAGAAGCCGTGCCGGCGGGGCTAAAGAGACCCAGTACTTC. Its protein is CARSRAGGAKETQYF.

This clone was detected only once. This sequence joins TRBV5-1 and TRBJ2-1, with 12 bases identical to TRBD2. This CDR3 region has 14 residues. Germline V gene data show CDR1 as SGHRS and CDR2 as YFSETQ. Germline trimming cut 1 base from V and 9 bases from J; bases unmatched to any gene: 2. CDR3 in DNA: TGCGCCAGCAGCTTGACTAGCGGGGGGCGTGAGCAGTTCTTC. Protein sequence: CASSLTSGGREQFF. The variable domain in full, with the rest retrieved from reference TRBV5-1 and TRBJ2-1, is KAGVTQTPRYLIKTRGQQVTLSCSPISGHRSVSWYQQTPGQGLQFLFEYFSETQRNKGNFPGRFSGRQFSNSRSEMNVSTLELGDSALYLCASSLTSGGREQFFGPGTRLTVL.

This clone was observed a single time. The V and J genes are TRBV5-5 and TRBJ2-7; TRBD2 matches at 7 bases. The CDR3 extends over 15 amino acids. The V and J ends lost 6 bases and 1 base, in that order; junction bases with no gene match: 10. The V gene's germline CDR1 is SGHKS and CDR2 YYEKEE (reference sequence). CDR3 coding DNA: TGTGCCAGCACTCCCATAGCGGGCGTATCCTACGAGCAGTACTTC. Its translation is CASTPIAGVSYEQYF.

This chain uses TRBV18 with TRBJ1-5, with 7 bases lining up with TRBD1. Losses at the gene ends were 4 bases for V and 5 bases for J; bases not matched to a gene: 2. The CDR3 is made up of 13 amino acids. Germline-derived CDR1 and CDR2 are KGHSH and LQKENI. The CDR3 bases are TGTGCCAGCTCACGGGACAGCGATCAGCCCCAGCATTTT. Translated: CASSRDSDQPQHF.

The V and J genes are TRBV15 and TRBJ1-1, with D tentatively TRBD1 (6 bases). Trimming left V 6 bases short and J 5 bases short, with 13 bases between. The CDR3 is made up of 13 amino acids. The V gene's germline CDR1 is LNHNV and CDR2 YYDKDF (reference sequence). DNA for the CDR3: TGTGCCACCAGTATGCTCAGGGGTACTGAAGCTTTCTTT. This gives the protein CATSMLRGTEAFF.

V is TRBV9 and J is TRBJ1-3; 9 positions agree with TRBD1. In germline, CDR1 is SGDLS, CDR2 YYNGEE. The CDR3 has 13 residues. V shed 0 bases and J 8 bases; nucleotides not matched to a gene: 0. For the CDR3, the DNA is TGTGCCAGCAGCGTAGGACAGGGGGACACCATATATTTT. Its protein is CASSVGQGDTIYF.

This clone was detected only once. This sequence joins TRBV5-4 and TRBJ2-3; 7 bases agree with TRBD1. V shed 3 bases and J 0 bases; nucleotides not matched to a gene: 4. Germline CDR1 reads SGHNT; CDR2 reads YYREEE (reference sequence). The length of the CDR3 is 15 residues. In DNA form, the CDR3 reads TGTGCCAGCAGCTCCGGACAGGTTAGCACAGATACGCAGTATTTT. Its translation is CASSSGQVSTDTQYF.

This chain links TRBV28 with TRBJ1-3, with D perhaps matching TRBD1 (6 bases). Germline V gene sequence: CDR1 MDHEN, CDR2 SYDVKM. Between the trimmed V and J ends, which lost 4 bases and 3 bases, there was a span of 13 bases. This CDR3 is 15 amino acids long. CDR3 in amino acids: CASSSGDIFGNTIYF. In nucleotides, the CDR3 is TGTGCCAGCAGTTCTGGGGACATCTTTGGAAACACCATATATTTT.

The chain is built from TRBV19 and TRBJ1-3; 7 nucleotides match TRBD1. Per the germline V gene, CDR1 is LNHDA and CDR2 is SQIVND (reference sequence). Unmatched junction bases numbered 7, after V lost 5 bases and J lost 0 bases. There are 16 residues in the CDR3. CDR3 nucleotide sequence: TGTGCCAGTAGTCCGAACAGGGGACACTCTGGAAACACCATATATTTT. As protein: CASSPNRGHSGNTIYF.

The chain is built from TRBV6-2 or TRBV6-3 and TRBJ1-1; D is possibly TRBD1 (6 bases). The CDR3 totals 13 residues. V was shortened by 5 bases and J by 11 bases, with 18 bases between the two germline ends. Germline loops: CDR1 MNHEY, CDR2 SVGEGT. CDR3 loop: CASSPTPQGVAFF. CDR3 nucleotides: TGTGCCAGCAGTCCAACTCCACAGGGAGTCGCTTTCTTT.

The count of this clone is one. The chain recombines TRBV7-9 with TRBJ2-7; 10 bases agree with TRBD1. V was clipped by 5 bases and J by 2 bases; unmatched bases: 3. Germline V CDR1 and CDR2: SEHNR, FQNEAQ (reference sequence). The CDR3 loop spans 14 amino acids. CDR3 nucleotide sequence: TGTGCCAGCAGCAGAGGGACAGGGGCCTACGAGCAGTACTTC. Its protein is CASSRGTGAYEQYF.

The V call is TRBV7-8, the J call TRBJ1-2, with TRBD1 identical over 7 bases. The CDR3 consists of 14 residues. Unmatched junction bases numbered 4, after V lost 2 bases and J lost 4 bases. Germline CDR1 reads SGHVS; CDR2 reads FQNEAQ. DNA for the CDR3: TGTGCCAGCAGCTTACAGGGGGATGGCTATGGCTACACCTTC. Translation: CASSLQGDGYGYTF. The full variable domain, its missing parts supplied by reference TRBV7-8 and TRBJ1-2, is GAGVSQSPRYKVAKRGQDVALRCDPISGHVSLFWYQQALGQGPEFLTYFQNEAQLDKSGLPSDRFFAERPEGSVSTLKIQRTQQEDSAVYLCASSLQGDGYGYTFGSGTRLTVV.

The rearrangement uses TRBV28 and TRBJ2-7; 9 bases align to TRBD2. Germline CDR1 reads MDHEN; CDR2 reads SYDVKM. The CDR3 totals 15 residues. Trimming at V came to 5 bases and at J to 7 bases, leaving 12 bases not matched to a gene. DNA for the CDR3: TGTGCCAGCAGTCGATGGGTAGCGGGAGTAGTTGAGCAGTACTTC. The encoded protein is CASSRWVAGVVEQYF.

The rearrangement joins TRBV27 to TRBJ1-6; maybe TRBD1 (5 bases). Trimming removed 2 bases at V and 3 bases at J, with 11 bases between. The CDR3 sequence is 16 residues long. The V gene's germline CDR1 is MNHEY and CDR2 SMNVEV (reference sequence). This CDR3 is CASSLTQGHYNSPLHF. In DNA form, the CDR3 reads TGTGCCAGCAGTTTAACCCAGGGCCACTATAATTCACCCCTCCACTTT.

The chain recombines TRBV6-5 with TRBJ1-2; maybe TRBD1 (5 bases). Germline V gene sequence: CDR1 MNHEY, CDR2 SVGAGI. The CDR3 has 11 amino acids. V lost 7 bases, J lost 5 bases, and 8 bases lay in between. CDR3 nucleotide sequence: TGTGCCAGCATAGGGGTTTATGGCTACACCTTC. Translated: CASIGVYGYTF.